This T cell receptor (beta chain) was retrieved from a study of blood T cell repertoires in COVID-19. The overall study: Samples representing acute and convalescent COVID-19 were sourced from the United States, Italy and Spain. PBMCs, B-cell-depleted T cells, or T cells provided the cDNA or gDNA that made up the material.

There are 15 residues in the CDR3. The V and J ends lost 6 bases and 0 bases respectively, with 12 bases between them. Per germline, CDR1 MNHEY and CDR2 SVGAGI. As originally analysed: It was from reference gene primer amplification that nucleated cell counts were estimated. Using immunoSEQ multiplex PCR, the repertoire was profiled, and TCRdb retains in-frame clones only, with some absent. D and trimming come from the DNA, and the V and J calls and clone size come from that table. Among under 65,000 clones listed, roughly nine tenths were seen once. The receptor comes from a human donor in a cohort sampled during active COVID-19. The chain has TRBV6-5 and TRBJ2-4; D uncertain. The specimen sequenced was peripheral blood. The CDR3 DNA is TGTGCCAGCAGACCCGCGCTGCTAGCCAAAAACATTCAGTACTTC. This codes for CASRPALLAKNIQYF.